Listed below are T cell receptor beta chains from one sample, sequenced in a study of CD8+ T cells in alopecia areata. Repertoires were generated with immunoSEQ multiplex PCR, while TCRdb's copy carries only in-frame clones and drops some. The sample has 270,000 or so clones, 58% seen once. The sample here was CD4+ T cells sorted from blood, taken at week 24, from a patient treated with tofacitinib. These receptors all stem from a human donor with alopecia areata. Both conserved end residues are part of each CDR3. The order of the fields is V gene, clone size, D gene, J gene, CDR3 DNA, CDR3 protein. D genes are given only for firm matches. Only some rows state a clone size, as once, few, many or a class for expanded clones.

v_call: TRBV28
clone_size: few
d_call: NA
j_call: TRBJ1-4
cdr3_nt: TGTGCCAGCAGTCCGGACACAGGGTTAGAAAAACTGTTTTTT
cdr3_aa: CASSPDTGLEKLFF

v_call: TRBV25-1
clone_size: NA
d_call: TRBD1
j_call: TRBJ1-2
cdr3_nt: TGTGCCAGCAGTGAGACAGGGATATTTATGGATAGCTACACCTTC
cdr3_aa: CASSETGIFMDSYTF

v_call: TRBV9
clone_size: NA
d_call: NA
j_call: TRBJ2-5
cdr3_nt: TGTGCCAGCAGCGTAGCCCTCTCTGAGGGGGGAGGGGAGACCCAGTACTTC
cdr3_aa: CASSVALSEGGGETQYF

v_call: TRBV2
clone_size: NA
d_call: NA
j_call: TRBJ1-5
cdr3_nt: TGTGCCAGCAGTGATAGGAGTCAGCCCCAGCATTTT
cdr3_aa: CASSDRSQPQHF

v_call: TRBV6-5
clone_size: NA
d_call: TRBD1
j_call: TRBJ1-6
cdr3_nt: TGTGCCAGCAGTAGGGACAGTAGCTCACCCCTCCACTTT
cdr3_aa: CASSRDSSSPLHF

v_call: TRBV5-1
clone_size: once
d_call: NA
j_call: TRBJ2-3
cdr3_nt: TGCGCCAGCAGCTTGGAGGGGGTGCGCACAGATACGCAGTATTTT
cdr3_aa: CASSLEGVRTDTQYF

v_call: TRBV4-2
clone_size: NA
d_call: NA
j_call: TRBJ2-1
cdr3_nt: TGTGCCAGCAGCCCTTATTCCAGGAGCTCCTACAATGAGCAGTTCTTC
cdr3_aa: CASSPYSRSSYNEQFF

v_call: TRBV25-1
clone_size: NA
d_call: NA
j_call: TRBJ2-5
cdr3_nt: TGTGCCAGCAGAGCTGGGGCCATAGAGACCCAGTACTTC
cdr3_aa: CASRAGAIETQYF

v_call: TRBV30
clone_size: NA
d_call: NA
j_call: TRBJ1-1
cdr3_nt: TGTGCCTGGTTAGACGGACAGAGCACTGAAGCTTTCTTT
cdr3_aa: CAWLDGQSTEAFF

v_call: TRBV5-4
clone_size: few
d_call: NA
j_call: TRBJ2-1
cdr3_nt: TGTGCCAGCAGCTCAAACAATGAGCAGTTCTTC
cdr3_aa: CASSSNNEQFF

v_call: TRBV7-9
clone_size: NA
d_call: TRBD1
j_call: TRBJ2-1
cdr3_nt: TGTGCCAGCAGCACAGACAGGGGCACTGGCGATGAGCAGTTCTTC
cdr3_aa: CASSTDRGTGDEQFF

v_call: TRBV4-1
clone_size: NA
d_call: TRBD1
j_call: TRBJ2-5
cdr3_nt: TGCGCCAGCAGCTTGAAGGGGACAGGGCGGGTACGGGAGACCCAGTACTTC
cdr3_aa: CASSLKGTGRVRETQYF

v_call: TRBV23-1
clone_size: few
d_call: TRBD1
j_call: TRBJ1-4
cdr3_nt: TGCGCCAGCAGTCAAGTGGTCAGGGGGAAACTGTTTTTT
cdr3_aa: CASSQVVRGKLFF

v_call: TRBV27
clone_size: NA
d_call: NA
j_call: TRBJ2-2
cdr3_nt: TGTGCCAGCAGCCTAGACAGTCCGAACACCGGGGAGCTGTTTTTT
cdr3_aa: CASSLDSPNTGELFF

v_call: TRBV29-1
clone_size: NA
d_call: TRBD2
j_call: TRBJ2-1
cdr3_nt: TGCAGCGTTAGCGGGGAGGCGGAGAATGAGCAGTTCTTC
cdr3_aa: CSVSGEAENEQFF

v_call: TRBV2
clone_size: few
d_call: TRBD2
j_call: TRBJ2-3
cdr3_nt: TGTGCCAGCAGGACAGGCGGGGGGGCCAACACAGATACGCAGTATTTT
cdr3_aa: CASRTGGGANTDTQYF

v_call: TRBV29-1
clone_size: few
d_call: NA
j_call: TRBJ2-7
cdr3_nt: TGCAGCGCTCTGGGTACCTACGAGCAGTACTTC
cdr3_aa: CSALGTYEQYF

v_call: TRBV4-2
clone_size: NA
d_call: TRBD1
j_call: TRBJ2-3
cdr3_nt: TGTGCCAGCAGCCTCCCTGGACAGGGGCCAGATACGCAGTATTTT
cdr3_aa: CASSLPGQGPDTQYF

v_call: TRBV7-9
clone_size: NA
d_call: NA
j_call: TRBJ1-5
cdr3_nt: TGTGCCAGCAGCTTAGGGGCGGGGCGCGTTCGACAGCCCCAGCATTTT
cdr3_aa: CASSLGAGRVRQPQHF

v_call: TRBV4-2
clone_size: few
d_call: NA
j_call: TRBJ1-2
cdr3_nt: TGTGCCAGCAGCTCCCCGGAGGGAGGCTATGGCTACACCTTC
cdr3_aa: CASSSPEGGYGYTF

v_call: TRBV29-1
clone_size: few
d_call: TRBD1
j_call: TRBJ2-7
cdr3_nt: TGCAGCGCCCGGACAGGCCCCGAGCAGTACTTC
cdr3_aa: CSARTGPEQYF

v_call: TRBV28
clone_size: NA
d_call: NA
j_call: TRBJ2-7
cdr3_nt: TGTGCCAGCATCAGTCAGGGGCCTCTTTACGAGCAGTACTTC
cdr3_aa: CASISQGPLYEQYF

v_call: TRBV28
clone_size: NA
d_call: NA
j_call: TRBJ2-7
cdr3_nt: TGTGCCAGCAGTTTACTAGACCCCAGGGACGAGCAGTACTTC
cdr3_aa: CASSLLDPRDEQYF